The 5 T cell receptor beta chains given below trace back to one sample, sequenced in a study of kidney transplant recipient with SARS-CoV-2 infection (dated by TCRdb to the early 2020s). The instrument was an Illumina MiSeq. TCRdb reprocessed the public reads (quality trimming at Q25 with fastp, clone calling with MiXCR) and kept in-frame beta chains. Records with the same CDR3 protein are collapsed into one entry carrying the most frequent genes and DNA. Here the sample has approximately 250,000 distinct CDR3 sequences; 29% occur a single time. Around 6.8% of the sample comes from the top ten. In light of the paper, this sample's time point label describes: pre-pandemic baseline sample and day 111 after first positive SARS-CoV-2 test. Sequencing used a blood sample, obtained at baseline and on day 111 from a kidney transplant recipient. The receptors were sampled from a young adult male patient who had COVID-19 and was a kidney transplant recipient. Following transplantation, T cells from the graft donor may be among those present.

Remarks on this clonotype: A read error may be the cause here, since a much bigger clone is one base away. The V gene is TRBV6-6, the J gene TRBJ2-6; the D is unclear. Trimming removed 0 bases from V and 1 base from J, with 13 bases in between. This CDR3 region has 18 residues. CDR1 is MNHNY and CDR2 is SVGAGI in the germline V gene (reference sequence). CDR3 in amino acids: CASSYSAWQSSGANVLTF. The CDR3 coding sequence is TGTGCCAGCAGTTACTCTGCGTGGCAGAGTTCTGGGGCCAACGTCCTGACTTTC.

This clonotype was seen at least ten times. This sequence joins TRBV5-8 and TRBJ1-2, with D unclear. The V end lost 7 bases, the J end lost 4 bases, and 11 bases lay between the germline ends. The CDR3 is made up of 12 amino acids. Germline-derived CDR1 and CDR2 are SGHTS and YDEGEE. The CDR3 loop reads CASGGIRYGYTF. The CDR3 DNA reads TGTGCCAGCGGAGGCATCCGCTATGGCTACACCTTC.

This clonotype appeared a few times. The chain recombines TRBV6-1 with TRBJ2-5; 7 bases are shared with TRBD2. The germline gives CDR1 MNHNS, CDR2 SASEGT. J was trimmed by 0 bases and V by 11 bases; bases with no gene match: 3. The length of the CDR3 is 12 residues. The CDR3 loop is CAAGVYQETQYF. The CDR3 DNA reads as TGTGCCGCGGGAGTTTACCAAGAGACCCAGTACTTC.

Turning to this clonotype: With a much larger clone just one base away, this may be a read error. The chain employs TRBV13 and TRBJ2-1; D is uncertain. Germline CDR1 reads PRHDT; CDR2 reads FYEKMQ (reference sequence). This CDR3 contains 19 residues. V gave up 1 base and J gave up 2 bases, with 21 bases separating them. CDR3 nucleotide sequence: TGTGCCAGCAGCTTAGACGGGCCCAACCAGGCAGGAACCTACAATGAGCAGTTCTTC. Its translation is CASSLDGPNQAGTYNEQFF.

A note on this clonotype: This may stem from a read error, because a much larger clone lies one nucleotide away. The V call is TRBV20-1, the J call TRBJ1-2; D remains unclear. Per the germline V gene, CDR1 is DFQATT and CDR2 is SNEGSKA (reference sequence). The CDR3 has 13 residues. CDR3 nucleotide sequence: TGCAATGCTAGCCCTCCGTCTGACATGGGCTACACCTTC. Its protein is CNASPPSDMGYTF.